One TCR beta chain is described in this entry. Which antigen it targets is not known. No qualities accompany the bases; no much larger clone lies one base away. Trimming takes 6 bases off V and 3 bases off J; junction bases not matched to a gene: 13. Taken from the germline V gene, the CDR1 and CDR2 loops are MDHEN and SYDVKM. Reading from cysteine to phenylalanine, the CDR3 counts 17 amino acids. The retained sequence is limited to the CDR3, 51 bases, with the frame set at the first base. PBMCs were isolated by Ficoll-Paque density gradient centrifugation. This sample was included in a study of T-cell memory formation after mild COVID-19 (TCRdb year 2021). Regarding the research as a whole: TCR sequence clusters from the two donors were largely donor specific. In two donors, T-cell clones that expanded and contracted after mild COVID-19 were tracked by sequencing TCRalpha and TCRbeta repertoires over time. The cohort comprised two young, previously healthy adult volunteers, one female and one male. What the study reported, not specific to this receptor: Only a couple of mild cases were covered by the study, and larger cohorts that include severe cases with pre-infection samples were considered necessary. Clones contracting from day 15 to 85 had balanced CD4/CD8 phenotypes, while a second wave expanding from day 15 to 37 was biased towards CD4+. Whether the second-wave clones peaking on day 37 were SARS-CoV-2 specific was not confirmed. Some responding clones were detected in pre-infection memory, suggesting pre-existing cross-reactive memory T cells joined the SARS-CoV-2 response. Contracting CD4+ clones were located mainly in the CM and EM memory subsets, whereas CD8+ clones were found to be enriched in EMRA.

Sequencing took place on an Illumina NovaSeq 6000. cDNA libraries for TCRalpha and TCRbeta were prepared by 5'RACE using constant-segment primers, with sample barcodes and unique molecular identifiers added. Trizol reagent was used to extract RNA from every sample. Amplification of the libraries took two PCR steps, and the second step added a second sample barcode plus Illumina TruSeq adapters. The libraries were sequenced on an Illumina NovaSeq using 2 x 150 bp paired-end reads. Under the source paper's analysis protocol: Reads were demultiplexed and collapsed into UMI-guided consensus sequences with migec v1.2.7. Using mixcr v2.1.11, the UMI consensuses were aligned to TRA and TRB V and J templates and assembled into clonotypes. A clonotype was counted as expanded or contracted only if both edgeR and NoisET called the change significant, with noise models trained on biological replicates. For edgeR calls, a false discovery rate-adjusted p below 0.01 and a log2 fold-change threshold of 1 were applied. As an exploratory analysis of dynamics, max-normalized trajectories of the 1000 most abundant clonotypes were examined with PCA combined with hierarchical clustering. Separately sequenced CD4+ and CD8+ repertoires were used to assign the CD4 or CD8 phenotype of responding clones. TCRdb handled the public reads itself, with Q25 trimming in fastp and clone calling in MiXCR, and kept productive beta chains. Each entry merges the rows of one CDR3 protein and shows their most common DNA and genes. TCRdb's processing, not the study's, gives the V and J calls here. This sample is represented by roughly 550,000 distinct CDR3 sequences; about 20% of them were singletons. Under 15% of the sample belongs to the ten largest clones.

The rearrangement combines TRBV28 with TRBJ2-3, with 9 junctional bases fitting TRBD2. Input material: PBMCs or a T cell subset sorted from them (not recorded which). This clonotype was obtained from an adult woman who had mild COVID-19 (a few samples of this study predate the infection). The sample titles of this study are shuffled in the database, so cell type and time point are left out; the donor was told from shared clones. The DNA reads as follows: TGTGCCAGCAGCTTGGGGATAGCGGGAGAGGGAACAGATACGCAGTATTTT. Its protein product is CASSLGIAGEGTDTQYF.